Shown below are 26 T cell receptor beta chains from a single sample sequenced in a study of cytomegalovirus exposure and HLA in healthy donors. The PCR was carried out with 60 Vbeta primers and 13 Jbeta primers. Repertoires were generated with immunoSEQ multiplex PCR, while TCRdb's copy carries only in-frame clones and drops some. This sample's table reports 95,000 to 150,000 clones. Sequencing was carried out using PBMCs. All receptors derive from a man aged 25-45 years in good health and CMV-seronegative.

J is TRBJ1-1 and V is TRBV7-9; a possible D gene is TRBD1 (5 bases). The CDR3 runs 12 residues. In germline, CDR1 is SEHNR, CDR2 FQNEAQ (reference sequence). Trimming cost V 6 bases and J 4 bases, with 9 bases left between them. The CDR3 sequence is CASRGGSTEAFF. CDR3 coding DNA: TGTGCCAGCAGGGGGGGTAGCACTGAAGCTTTCTTT.

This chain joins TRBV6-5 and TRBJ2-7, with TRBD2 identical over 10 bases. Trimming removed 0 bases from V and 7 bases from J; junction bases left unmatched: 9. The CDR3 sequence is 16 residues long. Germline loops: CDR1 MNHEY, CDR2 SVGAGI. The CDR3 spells CASSYSSSGGSREQYF. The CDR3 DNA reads TGTGCCAGCAGTTACTCTTCTAGCGGGGGTTCAAGGGAGCAGTACTTC.

The CDR3 loop reads CASSAGSGNTIYF. CDR3 DNA: TGTGCCAGCAGCGCGGGATCTGGAAACACCATATATTTT. V is TRBV7-2 and J is TRBJ1-3; D gene ambiguous. Deletions cut 5 bases from V and 1 base from J, with 6 bases between. The germline CDR1 and CDR2 sequences are SGHTA and FQGNSA. The CDR3 consists of 13 residues.

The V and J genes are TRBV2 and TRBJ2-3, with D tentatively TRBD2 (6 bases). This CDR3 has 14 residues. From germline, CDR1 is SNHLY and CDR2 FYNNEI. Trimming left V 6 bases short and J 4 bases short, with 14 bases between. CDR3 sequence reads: CASRREAGADTQYF. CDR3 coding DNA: TGTGCCAGCAGGAGGGAAGCGGGCGCAGATACGCAGTATTTT.

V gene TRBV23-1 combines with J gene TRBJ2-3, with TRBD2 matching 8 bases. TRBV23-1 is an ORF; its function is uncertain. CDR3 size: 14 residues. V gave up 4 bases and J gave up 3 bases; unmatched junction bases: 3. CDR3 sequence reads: CASSPGGGTDTQYF. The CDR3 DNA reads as TGCGCCAGCAGTCCCGGGGGGGGGACAGATACGCAGTATTTT.

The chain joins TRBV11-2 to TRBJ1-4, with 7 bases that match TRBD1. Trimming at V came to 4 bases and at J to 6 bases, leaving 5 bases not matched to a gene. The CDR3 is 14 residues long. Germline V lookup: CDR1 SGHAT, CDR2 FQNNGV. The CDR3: CASSWDRTYEKLFF. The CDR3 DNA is TGTGCCAGCAGCTGGGACAGAACGTATGAAAAACTGTTTTTT.

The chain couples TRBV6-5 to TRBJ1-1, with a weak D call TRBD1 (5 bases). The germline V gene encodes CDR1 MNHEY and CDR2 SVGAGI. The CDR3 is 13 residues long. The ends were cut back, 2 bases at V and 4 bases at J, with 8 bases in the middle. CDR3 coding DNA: TGTGCCAGCAGTTACAGGGGAATCACTGAAGCTTTCTTT. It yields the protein CASSYRGITEAFF.

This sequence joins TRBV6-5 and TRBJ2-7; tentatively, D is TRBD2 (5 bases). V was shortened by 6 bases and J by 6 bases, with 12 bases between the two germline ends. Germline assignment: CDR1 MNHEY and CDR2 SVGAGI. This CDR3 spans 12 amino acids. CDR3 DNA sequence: TGTGCCAGCAGGAGGGAACCCAGCGAGCAGTACTTC. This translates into CASRREPSEQYF.

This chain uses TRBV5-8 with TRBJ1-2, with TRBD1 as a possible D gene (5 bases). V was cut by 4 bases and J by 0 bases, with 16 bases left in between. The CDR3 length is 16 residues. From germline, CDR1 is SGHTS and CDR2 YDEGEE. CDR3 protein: CASSNTDTGSNYGYTF. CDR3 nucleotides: TGTGCCAGCAGCAACACGGACACCGGTTCTAACTATGGCTACACCTTC.

CDR3 loop: CASSLGRSPSNYGYTF. In DNA form, the CDR3 reads TGTGCCAGCAGCTTGGGCAGGTCGCCTTCTAACTATGGCTACACCTTC. The rearrangement uses TRBV7-9 and TRBJ1-2, with D unresolved. V lost 3 bases to trimming and J lost 0 bases, with 14 bases between them. Germline V gene lookup returns CDR1 SEHNR and CDR2 FQNEAQ (reference sequence). CDR3 length: 16 residues.

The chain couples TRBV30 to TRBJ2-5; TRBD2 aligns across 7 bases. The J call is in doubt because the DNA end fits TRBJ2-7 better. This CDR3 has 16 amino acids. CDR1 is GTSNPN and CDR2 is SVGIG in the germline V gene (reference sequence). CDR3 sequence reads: CAWASAGRWIGYEQYF. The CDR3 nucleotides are TGTGCCTGGGCCTCTGCCGGGAGGTGGATCGGCTACGAGCAGTACTTC.

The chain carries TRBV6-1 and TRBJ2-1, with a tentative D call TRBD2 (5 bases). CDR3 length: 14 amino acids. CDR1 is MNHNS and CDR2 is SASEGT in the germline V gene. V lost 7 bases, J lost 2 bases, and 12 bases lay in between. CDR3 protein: CASIWESTYNEQFF. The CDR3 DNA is TGTGCCAGCATATGGGAGAGCACCTACAATGAGCAGTTCTTC.

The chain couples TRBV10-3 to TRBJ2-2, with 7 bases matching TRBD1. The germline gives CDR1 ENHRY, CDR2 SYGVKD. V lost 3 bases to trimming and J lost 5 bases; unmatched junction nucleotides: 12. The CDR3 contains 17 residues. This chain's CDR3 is CAISDILGSGGTGELFF. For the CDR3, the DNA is TGTGCCATCAGTGATATTCTGGGTTCAGGGGGAACCGGGGAGCTGTTTTTT.

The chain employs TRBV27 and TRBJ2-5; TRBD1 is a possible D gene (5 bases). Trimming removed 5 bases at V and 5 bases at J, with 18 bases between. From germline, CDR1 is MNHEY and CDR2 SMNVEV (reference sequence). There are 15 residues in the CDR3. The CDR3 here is CASSTRQRMGETQYF. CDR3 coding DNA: TGTGCCAGCAGTACTCGACAGAGGATGGGGGAGACCCAGTACTTC.

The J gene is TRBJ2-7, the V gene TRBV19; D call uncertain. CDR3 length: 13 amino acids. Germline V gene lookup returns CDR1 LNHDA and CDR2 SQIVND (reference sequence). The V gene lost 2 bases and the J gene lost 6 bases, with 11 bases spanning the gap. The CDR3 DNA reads TGTGCCAGTAGTATAAGCAGAGCTAGCGAGCAGTACTTC. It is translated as CASSISRASEQYF.

The CDR3 sequence: CASSIEGQNIYGYTF. The CDR3 DNA reads as TGTGCCAGTAGTATAGAGGGACAGAATATTTATGGCTACACCTTC. V and J are TRBV19 and TRBJ1-2; TRBD1 matches 7 bases. CDR3 length: 15 amino acids. From germline, CDR1 is LNHDA and CDR2 SQIVND (reference sequence). After removal of 0 bases from V and 5 bases from J, the junction contained 6 bases not matched to a gene.

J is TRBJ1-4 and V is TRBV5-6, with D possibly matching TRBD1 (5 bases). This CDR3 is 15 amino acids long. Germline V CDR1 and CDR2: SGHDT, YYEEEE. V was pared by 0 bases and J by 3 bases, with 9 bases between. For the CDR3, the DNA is TGTGCCAGCAGCTTGGCGGGGGGAGCTAATGAAAAACTGTTTTTT. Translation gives CASSLAGGANEKLFF.

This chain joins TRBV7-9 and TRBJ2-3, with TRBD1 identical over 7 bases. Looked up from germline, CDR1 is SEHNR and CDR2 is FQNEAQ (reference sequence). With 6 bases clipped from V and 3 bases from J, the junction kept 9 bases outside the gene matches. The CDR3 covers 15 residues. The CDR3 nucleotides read TGTGCCAGCAGTCCGCGACAGGGAAGAACAGATACGCAGTATTTT. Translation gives CASSPRQGRTDTQYF.

CDR3 sequence (DNA): TGCGCCAGCAGCTTATCGCCTAGCGGGAGGGCGACCTACGAGCAGTACTTC. The encoded protein is CASSLSPSGRATYEQYF. The rearrangement joins TRBV5-1 to TRBJ2-7, with 12 bases identical to TRBD2. The CDR3 totals 17 residues. V gave up 2 bases and J gave up 2 bases; unmatched junction bases: 8. In germline, CDR1 is SGHRS, CDR2 YFSETQ.

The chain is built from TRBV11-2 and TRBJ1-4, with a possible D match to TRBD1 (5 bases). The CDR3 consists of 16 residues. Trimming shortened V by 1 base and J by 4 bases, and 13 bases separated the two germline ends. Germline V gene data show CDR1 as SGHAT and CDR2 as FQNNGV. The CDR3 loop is CASSLGDRGGNEKLFF. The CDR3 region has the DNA TGTGCCAGCAGCTTAGGAGATAGGGGAGGTAATGAAAAACTGTTTTTT.

The CDR3 loop reads CASRETGGEPQHF. CDR3 coding DNA: TGTGCCAGCAGGGAGACAGGGGGTGAGCCCCAGCATTTT. The gene calls are TRBV6-1 and TRBJ1-5; 9 nucleotides line up with TRBD1. Germline loops: CDR1 MNHNS, CDR2 SASEGT. Germline trimming cut 6 bases from V and 8 bases from J; bases unmatched to any gene: 5. The CDR3 has 13 amino acids.

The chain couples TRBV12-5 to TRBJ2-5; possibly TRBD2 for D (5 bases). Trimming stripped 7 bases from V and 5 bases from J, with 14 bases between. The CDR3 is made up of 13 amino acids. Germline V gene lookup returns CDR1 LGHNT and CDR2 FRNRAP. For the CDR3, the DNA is TGTGCTAGTGCCCGTGGAAGAGGGGAGACCCAGTACTTC. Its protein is CASARGRGETQYF.

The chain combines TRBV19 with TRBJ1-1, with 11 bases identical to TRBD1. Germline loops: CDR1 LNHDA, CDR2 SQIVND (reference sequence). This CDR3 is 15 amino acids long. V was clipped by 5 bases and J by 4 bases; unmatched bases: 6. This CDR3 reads CASSPRTGGGTEAFF. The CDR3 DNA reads TGTGCCAGTAGTCCCCGGACAGGGGGCGGCACTGAAGCTTTCTTT.

The CDR3 is CASSLLGGNYGYTF. The CDR3 nucleotides read TGCGCCAGCAGCTTGCTCGGAGGCAACTATGGCTACACCTTC. The chain recombines TRBV5-1 with TRBJ1-2; unclear D gene. Germline V CDR1 and CDR2: SGHRS, YFSETQ. This CDR3 contains 14 residues. Trimming left V 1 base short and J 2 bases short, with 9 bases between.

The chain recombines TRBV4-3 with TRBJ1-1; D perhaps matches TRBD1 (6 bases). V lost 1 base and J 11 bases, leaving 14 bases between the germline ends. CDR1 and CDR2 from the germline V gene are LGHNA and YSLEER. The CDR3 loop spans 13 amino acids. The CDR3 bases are TGCGCCAGCAGCCAAGGGAGGGGGGGGGCGGCTTTCTTT. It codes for CASSQGRGGAAFF.

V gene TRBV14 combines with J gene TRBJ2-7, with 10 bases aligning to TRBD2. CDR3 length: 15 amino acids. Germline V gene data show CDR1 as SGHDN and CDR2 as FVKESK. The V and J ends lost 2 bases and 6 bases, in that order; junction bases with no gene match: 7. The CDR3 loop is CASSQPLAGVFEQYF. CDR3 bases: TGTGCCAGCAGCCAACCCCTAGCGGGAGTTTTCGAGCAGTACTTC.